The 6 T cell receptor beta chains given below trace back to one sample, sequenced in a study of T cells in Graves' hyperthyroidism and ophthalmopathy. The source material, RNA transcripts, was used to amplify TCR beta CDR3 regions. The HTBI primer set was used in a first-round RT-PCR of the TCR CDR3. Via MiXCR, TCRdb re-called the multiplex PCR reads, giving one row per CDR3 protein. The data show under 450,000 distinct CDR3 sequences, 13% seen once. The sample was blood. Receptors were obtained from a man aged 30-40 years with Graves' hyperthyroidism that later progressed to Graves' ophthalmopathy.

This clonotype was seen repeatedly, ten times or more. The V call is TRBV7-8, the J call TRBJ2-3; no clear D. The CDR3 spans 14 residues. V was cut by 0 bases and J by 0 bases, with 4 bases left in between. Germline CDR1 reads SGHVS; CDR2 reads FQNEAQ. In nucleotides, the CDR3 is TGTGCCAGCAGCTTAGCGTCTAGCACAGATACGCAGTATTTT. It translates to CASSLASSTDTQYF.

This clonotype came up a few times. The V and J genes are TRBV5-6 and TRBJ1-3; TRBD1 might be the D (6 bases). V was cut by 4 bases and J by 8 bases, with 16 bases left in between. Germline V gives CDR1 SGHDT, CDR2 YYEEEE. The CDR3 is made up of 14 amino acids. The chain's CDR3 is CASSLLMGADTIYF. CDR3 sequence (DNA): TGTGCCAGCAGCCTCCTAATGGGGGCGGACACCATATATTTT.

Ten or more counts support this clonotype. The J gene is TRBJ1-5, the V gene TRBV9; 7 bases are a match to TRBD1. CDR1 and CDR2 from the germline V gene are SGDLS and YYNGEE. The CDR3 length is 14 residues. V shed 4 bases, J shed 2 bases, and the junction held 3 bases outside the gene matches. CDR3 sequence: CASSSDRGNQPQHF. The CDR3 nucleotides are TGTGCCAGCAGCTCCGACAGGGGCAATCAGCCCCAGCATTTT.

This clonotype was picked up many times. The chain couples TRBV2 to TRBJ2-7; 9 nucleotides match TRBD2. With 6 bases clipped from V and 5 bases from J, the junction kept 8 bases outside the gene matches. Germline assignment: CDR1 SNHLY and CDR2 FYNNEI. The CDR3 spans 14 residues. CDR3 in DNA: TGTGCCAGCAGGGGGGCTAGCGGGGCCAACGAGCAGTACTTC. This gives the protein CASRGASGANEQYF.

Concerning this clonotype itself: A read error is possible here, since a much larger clone lies one base away. The gene calls are TRBV2 and TRBJ1-1; tentative D call: TRBD1 (5 bases). The germline V gene encodes CDR1 SNHLY and CDR2 FYNNEI. This CDR3 is 14 amino acids long. V was clipped by 4 bases and J by 4 bases, with 13 bases between them. DNA of the CDR3: TGTGCCAGCAGTGGGATGACAGAACCCACTGAAGCTTTCTTT. Residues: CASSGMTEPTEAFF. The full variable domain, with the rest looked up from reference TRBV2 and TRBJ1-1, is EPEVTQTPSHQVTQMGQEVILRCVPISNHLYFYWYRQILGQKVEFLVSFYNNEISEKSEIFDDQFSVERPDGSNFTLKIRSTKLEDSAMYFCASSGMTEPTEAFFGQGTRLTVV.

With respect to this clonotype: At one end the junction does not follow the germline gene, possibly because of a read error. CDR3 coding DNA: TGTACCAGCAGTCAACGGGACGGAGCCTACGAGCAGTACTTC. Its translation is CTSSQRDGAYEQYF. The chain has TRBV28 and TRBJ2-7; D tentatively reads TRBD1 or TRBD2 (5 bases each). This CDR3 comprises 14 residues. Germline CDR1 reads MDHEN; CDR2 reads SYDVKM. Together with reference TRBV28 and TRBJ2-7, the CDR3 gives the full variable domain: DVKVTQSSRYLVKRTGEKVFLECVQDMDHENMFWYRQDPGLGLRLIYFSYDVKMKEKGDIPEGYSVSREKKERFSLILESASTNQTSMYLCTSSQRDGAYEQYFGPGTRLTVT.